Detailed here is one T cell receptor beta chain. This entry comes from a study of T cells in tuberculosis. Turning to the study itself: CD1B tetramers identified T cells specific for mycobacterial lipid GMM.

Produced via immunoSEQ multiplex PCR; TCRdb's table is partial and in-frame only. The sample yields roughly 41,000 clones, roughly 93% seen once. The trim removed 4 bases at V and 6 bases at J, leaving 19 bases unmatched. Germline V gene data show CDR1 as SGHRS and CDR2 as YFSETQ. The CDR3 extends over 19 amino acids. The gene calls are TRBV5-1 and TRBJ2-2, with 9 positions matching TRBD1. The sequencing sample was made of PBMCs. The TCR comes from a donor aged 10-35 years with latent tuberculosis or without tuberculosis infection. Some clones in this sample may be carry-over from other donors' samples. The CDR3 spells CASSIPGQGKSGGPGELFF. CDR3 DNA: TGCGCCAGCAGCATACCGGGACAGGGAAAATCGGGCGGTCCCGGGGAGCTGTTTTTT.